The subject of this entry is one TCR beta chain. The sample originates from a study of neurological immune-mediated disorders. Time point described: technical triplicate 3. 2 million unsorted PBMCs were stored in RNAlater at -80 °C before RNA extraction. Each CDR3 protein gets one entry after TCRdb re-called the 5' RACE reads with MiXCR. The repertoire holds approximately 40,000 distinct CDR3 sequences, with roughly 21% as singletons. The source material was PBMCs. This clonotype was obtained from a man in his 60s with HTLV-1-associated myelopathy (HAM/TSP).

CDR3 sequence (DNA): TGCAGTGCTGTCCCGGGACTAGCGGGAAGCTTCACAGATACGCAGTATTTT. Residues: CSAVPGLAGSFTDTQYF. This rearrangement joins TRBV20-1 to TRBJ2-3; the match to TRBD2 covers 13 bases. Germline V gene sequence: CDR1 DFQATT, CDR2 SNEGSKA (reference sequence). The CDR3 is 17 residues long. The V segment lost 5 bases and the J segment 2 bases; nucleotides outside the gene matches: 10.